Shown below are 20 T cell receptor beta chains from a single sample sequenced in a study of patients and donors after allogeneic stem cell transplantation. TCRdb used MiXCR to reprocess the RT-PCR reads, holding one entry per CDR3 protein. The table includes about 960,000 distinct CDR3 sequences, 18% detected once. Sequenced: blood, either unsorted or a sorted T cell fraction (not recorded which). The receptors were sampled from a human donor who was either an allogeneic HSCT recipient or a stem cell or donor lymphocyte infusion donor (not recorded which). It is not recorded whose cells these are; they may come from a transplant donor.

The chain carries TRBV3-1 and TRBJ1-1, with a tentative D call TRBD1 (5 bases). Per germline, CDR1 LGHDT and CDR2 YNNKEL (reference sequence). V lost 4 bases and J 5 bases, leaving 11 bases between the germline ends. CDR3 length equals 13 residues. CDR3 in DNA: TGTGCCAGCAGCCGGACAAGGGAAACTGAAGCTTTCTTT. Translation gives CASSRTRETEAFF.

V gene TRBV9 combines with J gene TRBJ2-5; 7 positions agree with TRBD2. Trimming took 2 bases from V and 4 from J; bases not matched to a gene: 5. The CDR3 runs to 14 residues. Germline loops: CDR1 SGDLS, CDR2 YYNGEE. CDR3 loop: CASSVSSGPETQYF. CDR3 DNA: TGTGCCAGCAGCGTTTCTAGCGGACCAGAGACCCAGTACTTC.

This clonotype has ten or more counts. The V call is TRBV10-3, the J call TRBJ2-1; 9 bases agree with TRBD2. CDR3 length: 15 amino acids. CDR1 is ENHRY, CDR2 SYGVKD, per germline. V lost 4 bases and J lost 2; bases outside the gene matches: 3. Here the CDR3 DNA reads TGTGCCATCAGTGCGGGCGGGAGGGCCTACAATGAGCAGTTCTTC. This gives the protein CAISAGGRAYNEQFF.

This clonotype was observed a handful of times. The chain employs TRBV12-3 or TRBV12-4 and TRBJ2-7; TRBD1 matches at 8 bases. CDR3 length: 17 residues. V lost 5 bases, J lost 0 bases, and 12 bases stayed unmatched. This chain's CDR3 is CASSPGTGIGPSYEQYF. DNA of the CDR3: TGTGCCAGCAGTCCCGGGACAGGTATTGGACCCTCCTACGAGCAGTACTTC.

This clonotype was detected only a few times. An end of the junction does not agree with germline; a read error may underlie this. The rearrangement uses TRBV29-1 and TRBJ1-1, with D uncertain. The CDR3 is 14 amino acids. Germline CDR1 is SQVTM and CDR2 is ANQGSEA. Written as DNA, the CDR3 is TGCAGCGTCGAAGGTCTGGGTATGAACACTGAAGCTTTCTTT. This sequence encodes CSVEGLGMNTEAFF.

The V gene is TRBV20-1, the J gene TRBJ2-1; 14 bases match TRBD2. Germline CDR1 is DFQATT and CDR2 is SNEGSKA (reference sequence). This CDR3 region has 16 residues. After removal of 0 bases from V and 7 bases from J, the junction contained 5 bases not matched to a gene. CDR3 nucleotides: TGCAGTGCTAGAGACCCCGGGACTAGCGGGAGAAATGAGCAGTTCTTC. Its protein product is CSARDPGTSGRNEQFF.

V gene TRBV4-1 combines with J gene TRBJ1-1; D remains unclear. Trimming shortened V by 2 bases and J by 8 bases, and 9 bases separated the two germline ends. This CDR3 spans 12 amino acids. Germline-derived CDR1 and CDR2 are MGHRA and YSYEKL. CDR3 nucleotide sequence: TGCGCCAGCAGCCAACACCGACGGGAAGCTTTCTTT. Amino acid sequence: CASSQHRREAFF.

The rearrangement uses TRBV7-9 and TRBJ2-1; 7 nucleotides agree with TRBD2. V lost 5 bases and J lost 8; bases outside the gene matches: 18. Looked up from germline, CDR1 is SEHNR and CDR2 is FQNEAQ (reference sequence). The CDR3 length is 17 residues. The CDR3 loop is CASSASVGGSKYYEQFF. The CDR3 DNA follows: TGTGCCAGCAGCGCCAGCGTGGGCGGGAGTAAGTACTATGAGCAGTTCTTC. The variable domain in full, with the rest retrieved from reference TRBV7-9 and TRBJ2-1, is DTGVSQNPRHKITKRGQNVTFRCDPISEHNRLYWYRQTLGQGPEFLTYFQNEAQLEKSRLLSDRFSAERPKGSFSTLEIQRTEQGDSAMYLCASSASVGGSKYYEQFFGPGTRLTVL.

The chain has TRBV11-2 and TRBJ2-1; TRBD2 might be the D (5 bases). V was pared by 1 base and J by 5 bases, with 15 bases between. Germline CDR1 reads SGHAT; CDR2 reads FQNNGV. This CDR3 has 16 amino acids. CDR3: CASSLVFLAGDNEQFF. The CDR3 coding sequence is TGTGCCAGCAGCTTAGTCTTTCTAGCTGGTGACAATGAGCAGTTCTTC.

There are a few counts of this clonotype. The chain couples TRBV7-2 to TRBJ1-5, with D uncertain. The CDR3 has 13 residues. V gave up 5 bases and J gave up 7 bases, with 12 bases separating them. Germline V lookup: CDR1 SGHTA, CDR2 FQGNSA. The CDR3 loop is CASSLLNQQPQHF. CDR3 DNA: TGTGCCAGCAGCCTCCTAAACCAACAGCCCCAGCATTTT. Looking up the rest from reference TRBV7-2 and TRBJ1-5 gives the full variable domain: GAGVSQSPSNKVTEKGKDVELRCDPISGHTALYWYRQSLGQGLEFLIYFQGNSAPDKSGLPSDRFSAERTGGSVSTLTIQRTQQEDSAVYLCASSLLNQQPQHFGDGTRLSIL.

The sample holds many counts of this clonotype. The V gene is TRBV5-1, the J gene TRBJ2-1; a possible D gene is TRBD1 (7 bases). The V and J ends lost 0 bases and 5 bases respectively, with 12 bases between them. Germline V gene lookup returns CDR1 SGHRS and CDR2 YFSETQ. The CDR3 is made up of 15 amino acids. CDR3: CASSLVAGGHNEQFF. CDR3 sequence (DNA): TGCGCCAGCAGCTTGGTGGCAGGGGGGCACAATGAGCAGTTCTTC. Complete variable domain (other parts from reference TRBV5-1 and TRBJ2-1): KAGVTQTPRYLIKTRGQQVTLSCSPISGHRSVSWYQQTPGQGLQFLFEYFSETQRNKGNFPGRFSGRQFSNSRSEMNVSTLELGDSALYLCASSLVAGGHNEQFFGPGTRLTVL.

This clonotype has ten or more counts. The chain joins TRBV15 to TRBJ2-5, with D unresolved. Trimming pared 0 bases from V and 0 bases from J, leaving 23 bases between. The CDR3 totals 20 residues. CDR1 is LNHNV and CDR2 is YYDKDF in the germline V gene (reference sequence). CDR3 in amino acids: CATSRDSVYREILYQETQYF. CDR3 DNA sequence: TGTGCCACCAGCAGAGATTCCGTCTATAGAGAGATCCTGTACCAAGAGACCCAGTACTTC. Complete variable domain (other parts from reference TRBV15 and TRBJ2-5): DAMVIQNPRYQVTQFGKPVTLSCSQTLNHNVMYWYQQKSSQAPKLLFHYYDKDFNNEADTPDNFQSRRPNTSFCFLDIRSPGLGDTAMYLCATSRDSVYREILYQETQYFGPGTRLLVL.

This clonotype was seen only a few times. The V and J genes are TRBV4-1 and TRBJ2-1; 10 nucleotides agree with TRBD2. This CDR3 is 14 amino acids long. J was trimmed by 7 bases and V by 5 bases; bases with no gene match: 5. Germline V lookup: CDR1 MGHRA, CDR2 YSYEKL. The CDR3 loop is CASSAGLAANEQFF. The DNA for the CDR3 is TGCGCCAGCAGCGCCGGACTAGCGGCTAATGAGCAGTTCTTC.

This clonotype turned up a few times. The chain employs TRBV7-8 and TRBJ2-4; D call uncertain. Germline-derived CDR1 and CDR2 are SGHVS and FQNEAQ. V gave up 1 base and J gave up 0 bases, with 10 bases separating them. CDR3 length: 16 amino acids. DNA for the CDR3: TGTGCCAGCAGCTTAGGGCTGACCGTAGCCAAAAACATTCAGTACTTC. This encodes CASSLGLTVAKNIQYF.

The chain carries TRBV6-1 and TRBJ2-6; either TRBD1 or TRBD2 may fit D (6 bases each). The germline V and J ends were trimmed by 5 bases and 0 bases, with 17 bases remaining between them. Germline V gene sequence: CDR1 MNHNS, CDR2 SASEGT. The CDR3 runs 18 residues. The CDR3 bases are TGTGCCAGCAGTACCCGTCCATGGGGGGCCTCTGGGGCCAACGTCCTGACTTTC. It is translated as CASSTRPWGASGANVLTF.

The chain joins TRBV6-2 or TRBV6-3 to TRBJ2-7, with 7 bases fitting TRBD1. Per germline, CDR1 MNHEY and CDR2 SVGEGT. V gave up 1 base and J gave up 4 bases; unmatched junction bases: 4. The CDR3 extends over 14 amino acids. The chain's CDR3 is CASSYYPGQYEQYF. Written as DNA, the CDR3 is TGTGCCAGCAGTTACTACCCGGGACAGTACGAGCAGTACTTC.

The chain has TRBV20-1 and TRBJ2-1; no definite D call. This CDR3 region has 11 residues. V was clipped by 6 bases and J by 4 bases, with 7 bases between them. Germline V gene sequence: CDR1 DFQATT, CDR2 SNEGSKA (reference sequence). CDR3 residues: CSATVYNEQFF. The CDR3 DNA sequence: TGCAGTGCCACAGTTTACAATGAGCAGTTCTTC.

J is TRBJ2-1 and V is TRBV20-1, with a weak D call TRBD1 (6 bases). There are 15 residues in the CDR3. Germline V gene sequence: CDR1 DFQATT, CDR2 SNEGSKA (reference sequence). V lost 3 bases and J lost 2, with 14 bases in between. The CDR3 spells CSARALKGAYNEQFF. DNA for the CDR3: TGCAGTGCTAGGGCCTTAAAGGGGGCCTACAATGAGCAGTTCTTC.

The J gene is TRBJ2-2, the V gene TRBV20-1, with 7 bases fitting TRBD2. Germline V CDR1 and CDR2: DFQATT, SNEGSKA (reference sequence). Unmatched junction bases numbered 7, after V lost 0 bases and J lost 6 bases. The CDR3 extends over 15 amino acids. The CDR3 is CSARDPGGKSGELFF. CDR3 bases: TGCAGTGCTAGAGATCCCGGGGGGAAATCCGGGGAGCTGTTTTTT.

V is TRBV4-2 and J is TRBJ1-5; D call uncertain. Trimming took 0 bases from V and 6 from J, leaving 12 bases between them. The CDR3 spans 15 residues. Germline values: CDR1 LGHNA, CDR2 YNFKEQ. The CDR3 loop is CASSQDGSLAQPQHF. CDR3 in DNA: TGTGCCAGCAGCCAAGATGGTTCCCTCGCTCAGCCCCAGCATTTT.